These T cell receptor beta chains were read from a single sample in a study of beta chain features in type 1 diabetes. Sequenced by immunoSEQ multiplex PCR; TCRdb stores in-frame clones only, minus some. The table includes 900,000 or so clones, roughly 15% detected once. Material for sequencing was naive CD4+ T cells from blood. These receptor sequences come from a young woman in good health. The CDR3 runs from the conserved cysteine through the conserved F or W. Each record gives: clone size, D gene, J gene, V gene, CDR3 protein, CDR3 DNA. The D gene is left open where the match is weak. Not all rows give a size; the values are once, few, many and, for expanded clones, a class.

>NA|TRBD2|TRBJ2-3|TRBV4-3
CASSHMGGTSGRIRSTDTQYF
TGCGCCAGCAGCCACATGGGAGGGACTAGCGGGAGAATTCGGAGCACAGATACGCAGTATTTT
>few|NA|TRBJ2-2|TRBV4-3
CASSQDLVAPGELFF
TGCGCCAGCAGCCAAGATCTAGTAGCCCCCGGGGAGCTGTTTTTT
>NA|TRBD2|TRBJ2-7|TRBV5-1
CASSRLAGVGEQYF
TGCGCCAGCAGTAGACTAGCGGGAGTGGGAGAGCAGTACTTC
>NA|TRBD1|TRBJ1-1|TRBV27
CASRDRRGTEAFF
TGTGCCAGCAGGGACAGGAGGGGGACTGAAGCTTTCTTT
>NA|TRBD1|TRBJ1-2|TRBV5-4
CASSSGQAYGYTF
TGTGCCAGCAGCTCGGGACAGGCCTATGGCTACACCTTC
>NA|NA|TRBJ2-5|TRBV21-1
CASSKGVLETQYF
TGTGCCAGCAGCAAAGGGGTTCTAGAGACCCAGTACTTC
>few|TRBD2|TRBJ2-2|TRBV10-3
CATSGMAAGTGELFF
TGTGCCACCAGCGGGATGGCGGCCGGAACCGGGGAGCTGTTTTTT
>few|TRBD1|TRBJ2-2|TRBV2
CASRKDRGYTGELFF
TGTGCCAGCAGAAAAGACAGGGGCTACACCGGGGAGCTGTTTTTT
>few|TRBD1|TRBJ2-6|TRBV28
CASSSGQGRSVLTF
TGTGCCAGCAGTTCCGGACAGGGACGAAGCGTCCTGACTTTC
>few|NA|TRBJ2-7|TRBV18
CASSKGRTRFNEQYF
TGTGCCAGCTCGAAGGGTCGGACGCGATTCAACGAGCAGTACTTC
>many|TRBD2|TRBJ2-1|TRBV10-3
CAISGLAGDEQFF
TGTGCCATCAGTGGTCTAGCGGGCGATGAGCAGTTCTTC
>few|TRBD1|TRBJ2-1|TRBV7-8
CASSTAPPTGINEQFF
TGTGCCAGCAGCACGGCCCCTCCGACAGGGATAAATGAGCAGTTCTTC
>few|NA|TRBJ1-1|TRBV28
CASSLYSRKKANTEAFF
TGTGCCAGCAGTTTATACAGTCGGAAAAAGGCTAACACTGAAGCTTTCTTT
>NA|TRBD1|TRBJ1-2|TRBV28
CASRDRDSYGYTF
TGTGCCAGCAGGGACAGGGATTCCTATGGCTACACCTTC
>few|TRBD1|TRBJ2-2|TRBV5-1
CASSFQQGANTGELFF
TGCGCCAGCAGCTTCCAACAGGGGGCAAACACCGGGGAGCTGTTTTTT
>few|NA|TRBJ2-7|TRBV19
CASRVVDGASYEQYF
TGTGCCAGTAGAGTCGTTGATGGAGCCTCCTACGAGCAGTACTTC
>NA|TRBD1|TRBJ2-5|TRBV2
CASRPGTGEETQYF
TGTGCCAGCAGACCCGGGACAGGGGAAGAGACCCAGTACTTC
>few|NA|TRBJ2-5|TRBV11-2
CASSLRIMVETQYF
TGTGCCAGCAGCTTACGAATTATGGTTGAGACCCAGTACTTC
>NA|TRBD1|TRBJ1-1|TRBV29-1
CSATGQLNTEAFF
TGCAGCGCAACGGGACAGTTGAACACTGAAGCTTTCTTT
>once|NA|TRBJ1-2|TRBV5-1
CASSLAQTNYGYTF
TGCGCCAGCAGCTTGGCTCAAACAAACTATGGCTACACCTTC
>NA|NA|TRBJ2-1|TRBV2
CASSDDRNEQFF
TGTGCCAGCAGTGACGACAGGAATGAGCAGTTCTTC
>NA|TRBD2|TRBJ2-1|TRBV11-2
CASSLALAGAGNEQFF
TGTGCCAGCAGCTTAGCTCTAGCGGGAGCGGGAAATGAGCAGTTCTTC
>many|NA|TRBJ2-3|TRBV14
CASSRDWADTQYF
TGTGCCAGCAGCCGGGATTGGGCAGATACGCAGTATTTT
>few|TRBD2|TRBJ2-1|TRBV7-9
CASSLLAGVGNEQFF
TGTGCCAGCAGCTTACTTGCGGGAGTGGGTAATGAGCAGTTCTTC
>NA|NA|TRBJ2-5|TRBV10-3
CAISESIRTQETQYF
TGTGCCATCAGTGAGTCGATTCGGACTCAAGAGACCCAGTACTTC
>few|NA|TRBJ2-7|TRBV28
CASKGYEQYF
TGTGCCAGCAAGGGCTACGAGCAGTACTTC
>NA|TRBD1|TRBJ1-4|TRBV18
CASSQGTDYILFF
TGTGCCAGCTCGCAAGGGACAGACTATATACTGTTTTTT
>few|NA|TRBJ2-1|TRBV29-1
CSVEDLRGYRVNEQFF
TGCAGCGTTGAAGATCTTAGAGGGTATAGAGTCAATGAGCAGTTCTTC
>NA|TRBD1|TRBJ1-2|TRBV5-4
CASSPTGVYGYTF
TGTGCCAGCAGCCCGACAGGGGTCTATGGCTACACCTTC
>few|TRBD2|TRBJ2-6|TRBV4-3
CASSQGLAGRAGANVLTF
TGCGCCAGCAGCCAGGGACTAGCGGGACGGGCGGGGGCCAACGTCCTGACTTTC
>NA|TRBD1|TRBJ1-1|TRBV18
CASSRDRATLGTEAFF
TGTGCCAGCTCACGGGACAGGGCAACGCTGGGCACTGAAGCTTTCTTT
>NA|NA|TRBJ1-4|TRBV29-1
CSVDSPLGEKLFF
TGCAGCGTTGATTCTCCCTTGGGTGAAAAACTGTTTTTT
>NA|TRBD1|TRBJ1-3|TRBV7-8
CASSFLWTGSGNTIYF
TGTGCCAGCAGCTTTCTCTGGACAGGTTCAGGAAACACCATATATTTT
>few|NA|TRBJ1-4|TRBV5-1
CASSLDIRANEKLFF
TGCGCCAGCAGCTTGGATATACGAGCTAATGAAAAACTGTTTTTT
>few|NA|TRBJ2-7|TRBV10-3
CAISARGRDEQYF
TGTGCCATCAGTGCCCGCGGTCGCGACGAGCAGTACTTC
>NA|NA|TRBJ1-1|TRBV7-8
CASSLAGVVNTEAFF
TGTGCCAGCAGCTTAGCGGGGGTGGTGAACACTGAAGCTTTCTTT
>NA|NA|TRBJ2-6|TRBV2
CASSESSSGANVLTF
TGTGCCAGCAGTGAATCCAGCTCTGGGGCCAACGTCCTGACTTTC
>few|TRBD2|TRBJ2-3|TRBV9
CASSGGPGRGADTQYF
TGTGCCAGCAGCGGAGGACCAGGTCGGGGGGCAGATACGCAGTATTTT
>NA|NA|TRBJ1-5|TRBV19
CASSILRKIRSHPQPQHF
TGTGCCAGTAGTATACTCAGGAAAATCAGGTCGCATCCTCAGCCCCAGCATTTT
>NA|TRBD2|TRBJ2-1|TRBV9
CASSGERRGTSGRGEQFF
TGTGCCAGCAGCGGAGAAAGAAGGGGGACTAGCGGGAGGGGTGAGCAGTTCTTC
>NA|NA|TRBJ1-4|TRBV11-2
CASSLIQGWNEKLFF
TGTGCCAGCAGCTTAATACAGGGATGGAATGAAAAACTGTTTTTT
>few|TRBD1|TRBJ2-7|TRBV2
CASTVTGGRPEQYF
TGTGCCAGCACCGTGACAGGGGGCCGTCCGGAGCAGTACTTC
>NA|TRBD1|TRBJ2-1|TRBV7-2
CASSFLQDRTEQFF
TGTGCCAGCAGCTTTCTTCAGGACAGGACTGAGCAGTTCTTC
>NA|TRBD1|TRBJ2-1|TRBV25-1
CASETATGPNEQFF
TGTGCCAGCGAAACCGCGACAGGGCCTAATGAGCAGTTCTTC
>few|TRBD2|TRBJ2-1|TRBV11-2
CASSAKLAAGSGEQFF
TGTGCCAGCAGCGCCAAACTAGCGGCAGGATCTGGTGAGCAGTTCTTC
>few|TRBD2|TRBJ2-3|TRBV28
CASSLGLAPSTDTQYF
TGTGCCAGCAGCCTGGGACTAGCGCCTAGCACAGATACGCAGTATTTT